This entry concerns a single TCR beta chain. Only one count was recorded for this clone. No antigen is known for it. It has no much larger one-base neighbor in the sample; base qualities were not kept. The T-cell fraction in tumor and uninvolved lung tissue was provided by TCR sequencing with the immunoSEQ assay. Turning to the authors' computational methods: For survival analysis, patients were split into high (upper tertile) and low (lower two tertiles) T-cell fraction groups and compared by log-rank test. A signed-rank test was used to check for differences in T-cell fraction between paired tumor and uninvolved lung. TCRdb took this table from immuneACCESS and kept in-frame rearrangements with V and J called. Such tables lack part of the clones; where checked against another copy, unresolved V genes explain under half of the gap, and the rest is unexplained. V and J calls and clone size come straight from that table; D and trimming were deduced from the DNA. A total of approximately 8,400 clones appear in this sample, about 71% of them only once. The biggest ten clones account for 5.7% of the sample.

Patient enrollment in ICON started in 2016, and the final patient was enrolled in late 2018. Fresh tumor and matched uninvolved tissue for in-depth immune analyses, including TCR sequencing, were collected from a subcohort of around 76 patients. DNA isolated from bulk tissue, without cell sorting, was used for TCR sequencing. This entry belongs to a study of tumor-infiltrating lymphocytes in localized non-small cell lung cancer (dated by TCRdb to about 2021). About the full investigation: The cohort covered several histologies, both smokers and never-smokers, and patients whose samples were collected after neoadjuvant chemotherapy. A total of around 50 patients were part of the paired comparison of immunoSEQ T-cell fraction between tumor and uninvolved lung. The same patients underwent several integrated assays, with TCR sequencing performed together with flow cytometry, multiplex immunofluorescence, RNA-seq, exome sequencing and proteomics. The overall ICON cohort comprised some 140 surgical patients with localized non-small cell lung cancer whose tumors were resected. Each patient provided resected tumor tissue plus uninvolved lung tissue from the same patient, with the uninvolved lung tissue described as non-adjacent to the tumor. General study outcomes and caveats: TCRbeta sequencing supported higher T cell infiltration in tumors than in uninvolved lung tissue, consistent with immunofluorescence CD3 counts. Assay coverage differed among patients according to how much tissue was available, so only a subset of the cohort had TCR sequencing. Because different assays used different pieces of the same tissue, intratumor heterogeneity could not be separated from technical variation. No difference in TCR-derived T-cell fraction was observed between the flow cytometry-defined immunotypes IM1 (good prognosis) and IM2 (poor prognosis).

CDR1 is given as MDHEN and CDR2 as SYDVKM, both from the germline V gene. Trimming takes 3 bases from V and 0 bases from J, and the germline ends sit 6 bases apart. CDR3 length: 13 amino acids, cysteine to phenylalanine. CDR3 DNA is the only sequence kept; it has 39 bases, read in frame from the first base. Sequencing input: uninvolved lung tissue not adjacent to the tumor. This TCR was recovered from a human donor with non-small cell lung cancer. The chain links TRBV28 with TRBJ2-7, with TRBD2 perhaps the D gene, on 5 matching bases. Read as DNA, the sequence is TGTGCCAGCAGTTTGGGGAGCTCCTACGAGCAGTACTTC. This gives the protein CASSLGSSYEQYF.